These 2 T cell receptor beta chains originate from one sample sequenced in a study of blood T cell repertoires in COVID-19. Sequencing used immunoSEQ multiplex PCR; TCRdb keeps in-frame clones, though not all of them. The repertoire holds about 200,000 clones, with around four fifths as singletons. The sequenced sample was peripheral blood. These receptors all stem from a human donor in a cohort sampled during active COVID-19.

CDR3 loop: CASSLRGLHSSYNSPLHF. DNA for the CDR3: TGTGCCAGCAGCTTACGTGGCTTACACAGCTCCTATAATTCACCCCTCCACTTT. The J gene is TRBJ1-6, the V gene TRBV21-1; the table's D gene call, TRBD1, was not cross checked with the DNA. TRBV21-1 is shown as a pseudogene. CDR3 length: 18 residues.

The V call is TRBV5-1, the J call TRBJ2-3, with TRBD2 matching 13 bases. This CDR3 comprises 17 residues. Trimming removed 3 bases from V and 2 bases from J; junction bases left unmatched: 6. Germline-derived CDR1 and CDR2 are SGHRS and YFSETQ. The CDR3 loop reads CASSSLLAGGPTDTQYF. The CDR3 nucleotides are TGCGCCAGCAGCTCATTACTAGCGGGAGGGCCCACAGATACGCAGTATTTT.